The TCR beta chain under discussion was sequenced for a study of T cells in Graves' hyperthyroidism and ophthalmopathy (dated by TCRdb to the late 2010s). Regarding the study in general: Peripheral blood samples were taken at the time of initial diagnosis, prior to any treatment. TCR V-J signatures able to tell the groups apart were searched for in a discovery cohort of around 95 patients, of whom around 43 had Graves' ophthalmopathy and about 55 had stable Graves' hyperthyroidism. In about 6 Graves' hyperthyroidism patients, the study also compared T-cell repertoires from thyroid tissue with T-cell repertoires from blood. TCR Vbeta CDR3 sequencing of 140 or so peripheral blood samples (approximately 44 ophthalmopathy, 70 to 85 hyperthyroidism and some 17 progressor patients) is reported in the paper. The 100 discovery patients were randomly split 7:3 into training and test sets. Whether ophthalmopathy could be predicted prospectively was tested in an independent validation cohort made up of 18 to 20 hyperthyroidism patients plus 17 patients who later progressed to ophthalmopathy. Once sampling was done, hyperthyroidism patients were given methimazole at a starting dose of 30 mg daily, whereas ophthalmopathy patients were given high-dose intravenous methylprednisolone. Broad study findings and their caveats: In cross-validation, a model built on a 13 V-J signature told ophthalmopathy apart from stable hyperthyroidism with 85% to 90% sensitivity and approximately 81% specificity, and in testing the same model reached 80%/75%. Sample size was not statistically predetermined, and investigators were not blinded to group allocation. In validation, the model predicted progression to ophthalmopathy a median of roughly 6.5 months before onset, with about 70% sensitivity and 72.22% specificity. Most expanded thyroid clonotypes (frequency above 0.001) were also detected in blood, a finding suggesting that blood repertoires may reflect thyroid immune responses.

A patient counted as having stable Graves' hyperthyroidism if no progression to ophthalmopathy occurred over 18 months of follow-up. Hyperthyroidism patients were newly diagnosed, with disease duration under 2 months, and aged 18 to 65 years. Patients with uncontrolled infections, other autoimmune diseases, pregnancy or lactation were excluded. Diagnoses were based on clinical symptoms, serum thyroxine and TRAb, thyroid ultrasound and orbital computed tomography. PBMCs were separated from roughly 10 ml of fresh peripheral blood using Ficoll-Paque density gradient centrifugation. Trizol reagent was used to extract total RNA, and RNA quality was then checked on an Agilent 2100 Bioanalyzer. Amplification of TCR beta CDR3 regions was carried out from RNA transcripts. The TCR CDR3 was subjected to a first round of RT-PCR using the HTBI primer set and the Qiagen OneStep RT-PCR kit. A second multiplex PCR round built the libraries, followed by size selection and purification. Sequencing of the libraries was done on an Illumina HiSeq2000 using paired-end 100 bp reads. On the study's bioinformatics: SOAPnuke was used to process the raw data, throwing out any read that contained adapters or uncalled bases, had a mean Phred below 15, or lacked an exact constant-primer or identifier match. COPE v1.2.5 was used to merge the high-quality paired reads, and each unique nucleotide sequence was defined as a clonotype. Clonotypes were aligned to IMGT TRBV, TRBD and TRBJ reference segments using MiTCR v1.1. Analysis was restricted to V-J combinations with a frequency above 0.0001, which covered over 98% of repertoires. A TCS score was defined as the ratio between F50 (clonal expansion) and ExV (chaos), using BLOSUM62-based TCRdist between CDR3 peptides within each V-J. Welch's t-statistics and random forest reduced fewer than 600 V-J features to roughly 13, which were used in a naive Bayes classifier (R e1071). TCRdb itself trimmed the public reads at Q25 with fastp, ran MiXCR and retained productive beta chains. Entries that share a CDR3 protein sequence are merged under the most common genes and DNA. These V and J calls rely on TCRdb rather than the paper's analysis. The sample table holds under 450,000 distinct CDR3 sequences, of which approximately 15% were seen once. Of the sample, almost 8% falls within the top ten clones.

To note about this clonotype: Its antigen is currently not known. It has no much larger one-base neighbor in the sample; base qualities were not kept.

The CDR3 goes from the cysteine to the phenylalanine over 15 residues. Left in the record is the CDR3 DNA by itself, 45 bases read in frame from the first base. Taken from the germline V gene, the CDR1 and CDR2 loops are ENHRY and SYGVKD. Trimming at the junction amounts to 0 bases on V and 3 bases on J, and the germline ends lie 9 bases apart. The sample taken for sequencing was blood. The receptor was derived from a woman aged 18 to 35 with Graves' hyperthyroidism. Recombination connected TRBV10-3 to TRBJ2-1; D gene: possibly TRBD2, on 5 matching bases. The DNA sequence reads TGTGCCATCAGTGAGTCTAGCGAACACTACAATGAGCAGTTCTTC. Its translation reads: CAISESSEHYNEQFF.